The 2 T cell receptor beta chains below all came from one sample that was sequenced in a study of blood T cells in healthy people across ages. The authors ran a second PCR of about 7 to 12 cycles using a sample-barcoded 5' primer and a J-beta primer mix. Each CDR3 protein gets one entry after TCRdb re-called the 5' RACE reads with MiXCR. The data contain about 800,000 distinct CDR3 sequences, 55% to 70% of them singletons. The sample comprised blood. These receptors originate from a man aged 25 to 40 in good health.

V gene TRBV7-6 combines with J gene TRBJ2-7; TRBD1 matches at 9 bases. The junction had 4 bases not matched to a gene; V was cut back by 0 bases and J by 1 base. Per germline, CDR1 SGHVS and CDR2 FNYEAQ. This CDR3 spans 16 amino acids. DNA of the CDR3: TGTGCCAGCAGCTTAGCGGGGGGACAGGGTTCCTACGAGCAGTACTTC. It codes for CASSLAGGQGSYEQYF. Variable domain in full (rest from reference TRBV7-6 and TRBJ2-7): GAGVSQSPRYKVTKRGQDVALRCDPISGHVSLYWYRQALGQGPEFLTYFNYEAQQDKSGLPNDRFSAERPEGSISTLTIQRTEQRDSAMYRCASSLAGGQGSYEQYFGPGTRLTVT.

The chain employs TRBV7-8 and TRBJ2-1; TRBD1 matches 9 bases. Per germline, CDR1 SGHVS and CDR2 FQNEAQ. The CDR3 length is 16 residues. The J segment lost 8 bases and the V segment lost 3 bases, leaving 11 bases of the junction unmatched. The CDR3 loop reads CASSLTGTGRLHEQFF. The CDR3 DNA is TGTGCCAGCAGCTTGACCGGGACAGGGAGACTACATGAGCAGTTCTTC.